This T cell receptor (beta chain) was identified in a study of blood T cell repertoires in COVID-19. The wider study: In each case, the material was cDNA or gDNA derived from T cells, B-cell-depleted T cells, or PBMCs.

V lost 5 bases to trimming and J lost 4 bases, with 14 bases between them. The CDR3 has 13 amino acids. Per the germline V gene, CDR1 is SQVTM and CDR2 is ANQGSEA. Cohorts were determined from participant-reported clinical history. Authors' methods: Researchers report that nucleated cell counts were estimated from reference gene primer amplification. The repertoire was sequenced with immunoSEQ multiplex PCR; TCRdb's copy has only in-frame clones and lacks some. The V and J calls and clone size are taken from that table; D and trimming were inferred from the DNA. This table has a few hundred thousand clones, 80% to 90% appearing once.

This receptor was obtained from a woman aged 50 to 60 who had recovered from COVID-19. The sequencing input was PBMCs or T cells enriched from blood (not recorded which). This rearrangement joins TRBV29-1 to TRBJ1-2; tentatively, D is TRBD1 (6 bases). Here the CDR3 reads CSVPPTGSYGYTF. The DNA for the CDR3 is TGCAGCGTTCCCCCGACAGGTTCCTATGGCTACACCTTC.